The clone carrying this T cell receptor (beta chain) appeared many times. Germline-derived CDR1 and CDR2 are SGHTA and FQGNSA. The CDR3 spans 14 residues. The trim removed 6 bases at V and 8 bases at J, leaving 9 bases unmatched. TCRdb fed the RT-PCR reads into MiXCR, producing one record per CDR3 protein. Among around 700,000 distinct CDR3 sequences listed, approximately 15% were seen once. The sequence was obtained from a female donor in good health, serving as a healthy control. Sample: memory CD4+ T cells from blood. The rearrangement uses TRBV7-2 and TRBJ1-1, with TRBD1 identical over 10 bases. CDR3 sequence reads: CASRRSGTGDEAFF. The CDR3 region has the DNA TGTGCCAGCAGGCGATCCGGGACAGGGGACGAAGCTTTCTTT.